These 11 T cell receptor beta chains were all obtained from the same sample, sequenced in a study of vaccination effects on CD4 cells after COVID-19. Sequencing was performed with immunoSEQ multiplex PCR; in TCRdb, only in-frame clones are kept and a portion is missing. This sample carries about 71,000 clones, 70% to 85% of them seen once, and the ten largest clones take about 2.4%. No antigen is known for these receptors. Between days 9 and 10 of culture, CD4+ T cells were separated out. Each participant was given two doses of one vaccine (BNT162b2 or mRNA-1273). Sequencing used CD4+ T cells from PBMCs cultured without peptide, obtained after COVID-19 vaccination. The receptors stem from a human donor who received a COVID-19 vaccine.

The rearrangement uses TRBV7-9 and TRBJ2-3; unclear D gene. The CDR3 has 14 residues. Germline V CDR1 and CDR2: SEHNR, FQNEAQ (reference sequence). The V gene lost 1 base and the J gene lost 3 bases, with 8 bases spanning the gap. This chain's CDR3 is CASSLVERTDTQYF. In DNA, the CDR3 is TGTGCCAGCAGCTTAGTGGAAAGGACAGATACGCAGTATTTT. The whole variable domain, filled in from reference TRBV7-9 and TRBJ2-3, reads DTGVSQNPRHKITKRGQNVTFRCDPISEHNRLYWYRQTLGQGPEFLTYFQNEAQLEKSRLLSDRFSAERPKGSFSTLEIQRTEQGDSAMYLCASSLVERTDTQYFGPGTRLTVL.

This clone was seen only once. The chain joins TRBV11-2 to TRBJ2-4; TRBD2 matches at 8 bases. The junction had 14 bases not matched to a gene; V was cut back by 7 bases and J by 6 bases. The CDR3 extends over 16 amino acids. The germline CDR1 and CDR2 sequences are SGHAT and FQNNGV. The CDR3 protein is CASTPRRGDSGNIQYF. CDR3 DNA sequence: TGTGCCAGCACCCCCCGGCGGGGGGATTCGGGAAACATTCAGTACTTC. The whole variable domain, remainder taken from reference TRBV11-2 and TRBJ2-4, is EAGVAQSPRYKIIEKRQSVAFWCNPISGHATLYWYQQILGQGPKLLIQFQNNGVVDDSQLPKDRFSAERLKGVDSTLKIQPAKLEDSAVYLCASTPRRGDSGNIQYFGAGTRLSVL.

This chain joins TRBV5-4 and TRBJ2-3; D uncertain. The CDR3 consists of 16 residues. Trimming shortened V by 3 bases and J by 0 bases, and 14 bases separated the two germline ends. Germline loops: CDR1 SGHNT, CDR2 YYREEE (reference sequence). The CDR3 here is CASSSGLLSSTDTQYF. In DNA, the CDR3 is TGTGCCAGCAGCTCAGGCCTGTTGTCTAGCACAGATACGCAGTATTTT. Full variable domain (rest looked up from reference TRBV5-4 and TRBJ2-3): ETGVTQSPTHLIKTRGQQVTLRCSSQSGHNTVSWYQQALGQGPQFIFQYYREEENGRGNFPPRFSGLQFPNYSSELNVNALELDDSALYLCASSSGLLSSTDTQYFGPGTRLTVL.

The chain recombines TRBV28 with TRBJ2-3; 10 bases match TRBD2. The junction had 4 bases not matched to a gene; V was cut back by 6 bases and J by 4 bases. The CDR3 spans 14 residues. Germline CDR1 and CDR2: MDHEN and SYDVKM. This CDR3 reads CASRSGGAADTQYF. For the CDR3, the DNA is TGTGCCAGCAGGAGCGGGGGGGCCGCAGATACGCAGTATTTT.

This chain joins TRBV7-6 and TRBJ1-6, with 8 bases identical to TRBD1. CDR1 SGHVS and CDR2 FNYEAQ come from the germline V gene. After removal of 5 bases from V and 5 bases from J, the junction contained 14 bases not matched to a gene. This CDR3 is 18 amino acids long. The CDR3 region is CASSASPWTGINNSPLHF. CDR3 nucleotide sequence: TGTGCCAGCAGCGCGAGCCCCTGGACAGGGATTAATAATTCACCCCTCCACTTT. Combining the CDR3 with reference TRBV7-6 and TRBJ1-6 gives the whole variable domain GAGVSQSPRYKVTKRGQDVALRCDPISGHVSLYWYRQALGQGPEFLTYFNYEAQQDKSGLPNDRFSAERPEGSISTLTIQRTEQRDSAMYRCASSASPWTGINNSPLHFGNGTRLTVT.

The J gene is TRBJ1-4, the V gene TRBV5-1, with 7 bases aligning to TRBD1. V gave up 0 bases and J gave up 2 bases; unmatched junction bases: 1. CDR1 is SGHRS, CDR2 YFSETQ, per germline. The CDR3 runs 15 residues. The CDR3: CASSLVTGTNEKLFF. The CDR3 DNA follows: TGCGCCAGCAGCTTGGTGACAGGGACTAATGAAAAACTGTTTTTT.

The genes are TRBV3-1 (or the pseudogene TRBV3-2) and TRBJ1-2; D uncertain. In germline, CDR1 is LGHDT, CDR2 YNNKEL (reference sequence). The CDR3 is 14 residues long. With 2 bases removed from V and 6 bases from J, the gap between germline ends came to 13 bases. The CDR3 protein is CASSQLRPHDGYTF. Here the CDR3 DNA reads TGTGCCAGCAGCCAACTACGTCCGCACGATGGCTACACCTTC.

This rearrangement joins TRBV12-5 to TRBJ2-1; perhaps TRBD1 as D (6 bases). Trimming cost V 2 bases and J 3 bases, with 20 bases left between them. The CDR3 sequence is 18 residues long. Germline V gene lookup returns CDR1 LGHNT and CDR2 FRNRAP. DNA for the CDR3: TGTGCTAGTGGTTTGATTATGCGAACCCTCAGGGGCTACAATGAGCAGTTCTTC. Translated, it gives CASGLIMRTLRGYNEQFF.

The chain has TRBV4-1 and TRBJ1-6, with a possible D match to TRBD1 (6 bases). V was pared by 1 base and J by 12 bases, with 16 bases between. Germline V gene lookup returns CDR1 MGHRA and CDR2 YSYEKL. The CDR3 totals 15 residues. CDR3 in DNA: TGCGCCAGCAGCCAAGCTTTGGGGGGCGCGGAACCCCTCCACTTT. Its protein product is CASSQALGGAEPLHF.

The chain joins TRBV3-1 (or the pseudogene TRBV3-2) to TRBJ2-3; D ambiguous. The CDR3 length is 16 residues. Trimming pared 1 base from V and 0 bases from J, leaving 11 bases between. CDR1 and CDR2 from the germline V gene are LGHDT and YNNKEL (reference sequence). This CDR3 is CASSQVAGSSTDTQYF. The CDR3 DNA is TGTGCCAGCAGCCAAGTGGCAGGCTCTAGCACAGATACGCAGTATTTT.

The DNA for the CDR3 is TGTGCCAGCAGTCTTAGACAGTACAATGAGCAGTTCTTC. Residues: CASSLRQYNEQFF. The chain joins TRBV11-3 to TRBJ2-1, with D maybe TRBD1 (5 bases). This CDR3 comprises 13 residues. CDR1 and CDR2 from the germline V gene are SGHNT and YENEEA. V was clipped by 6 bases and J by 4 bases, with 10 bases between them.